The 32 T cell receptor beta chains in this list originate from one sample, sequenced in a study of T-cell memory formation after mild COVID-19. TCRdb itself ran the 5' RACE reads through MiXCR, one entry per CDR3 protein. The sample has 180,000 or so distinct CDR3 sequences, roughly 16% seen once. Sequencing was performed on PBMCs or a T cell subset sorted from them (not recorded which). These receptors were taken from an adult woman who had mild COVID-19 (a few samples of this study predate the infection). Cell type and time point are not known.

The chain is built from TRBV4-2 and TRBJ2-1, with unresolved D. The CDR3 is made up of 13 amino acids. Trimming shortened V by 0 bases and J by 10 bases, and 10 bases separated the two germline ends. Germline V gene data show CDR1 as LGHNA and CDR2 as YNFKEQ. CDR3 nucleotides: TGTGCCAGCAGCCAAGAGGTTAGCAGGGAGCAGTTCTTC. This sequence encodes CASSQEVSREQFF.

The chain carries TRBV6-5 and TRBJ1-1; possibly TRBD1 for D (6 bases). The V and J ends lost 0 bases and 5 bases respectively, with 19 bases between them. Germline V gene lookup returns CDR1 MNHEY and CDR2 SVGAGI. The CDR3 extends over 17 amino acids. The CDR3 loop is CASSYSRARQGRTEAFF. The CDR3 DNA follows: TGTGCCAGCAGTTACTCGCGCGCTAGGCAGGGGCGTACTGAAGCTTTCTTT.

This clonotype was counted ten times or more. This sequence joins TRBV23-1 and TRBJ2-3; possible D gene TRBD2, 5 bases. TRBV23-1 counts as an open reading frame of uncertain function. This CDR3 has 14 residues. V lost 4 bases and J 1 base, leaving 9 bases between the germline ends. The CDR3 coding sequence is TGCGCCAGCAGTCTTCGGGGTGGCACAGATACGCAGTATTTT. This sequence encodes CASSLRGGTDTQYF.

In its sample, this clonotype was seen a few times. The rearrangement uses TRBV20-1 and TRBJ2-7; D unclear. The CDR3 is 14 amino acids. Trimming removed 1 base at V and 7 bases at J, with 17 bases between. In germline, CDR1 is DFQATT, CDR2 SNEGSKA (reference sequence). CDR3 in DNA: TGCAGTGCTAGAGTATACGGGCAGAATGTAGAGCAGTACTTC. Amino acid sequence: CSARVYGQNVEQYF.

The chain recombines TRBV5-6 with TRBJ2-1; no reliable D call. Germline lookup yields CDR1 SGHDT and CDR2 YYEEEE. The CDR3 runs 13 residues. V was clipped by 3 bases and J by 5 bases, with 9 bases between them. The CDR3 sequence is CASSSISDNEQFF. In DNA form, the CDR3 reads TGTGCCAGCAGCTCTATTTCCGACAATGAGCAGTTCTTC.

This clonotype was seen a handful of times. The chain has TRBV24-1 and TRBJ2-1; D gene ambiguous. The ends were cut back, 4 bases at V and 5 bases at J, with 8 bases in the middle. Germline assignment: CDR1 KGHDR and CDR2 SFDVKD. This CDR3 is built from 13 residues. The CDR3 sequence: CATSEGINNEQFF. In DNA, the CDR3 is TGTGCCACCAGTGAAGGGATCAACAATGAGCAGTTCTTC.

This clonotype was counted between two and nine times. This chain links TRBV6-1 with TRBJ2-3; D unclear. The ends were cut back, 3 bases at V and 0 bases at J, with 4 bases in the middle. The CDR3 extends over 13 amino acids. Germline loops: CDR1 MNHNS, CDR2 SASEGT. The CDR3 spells CASSEGSTDTQYF. In DNA form, the CDR3 reads TGTGCCAGCAGTGAGGGGAGCACAGATACGCAGTATTTT.

CDR3 coding DNA: TGTGCCAGCAGTTTATTACCCAACACCGGGGAGCTGTTTTTT. The encoded protein is CASSLLPNTGELFF. The rearrangement uses TRBV12-3 or TRBV12-4 and TRBJ2-2; unclear D gene. V lost 2 bases and J 2 bases, leaving 6 bases between the germline ends. The CDR3 runs 14 residues.

This clonotype was counted many times. This rearrangement joins TRBV20-1 to TRBJ2-5; a weak D match, TRBD2 (5 bases). The CDR3 is made up of 11 amino acids. Trimming left V 7 bases short and J 1 base short, with 7 bases between. The germline V gene encodes CDR1 DFQATT and CDR2 SNEGSKA (reference sequence). The CDR3 DNA follows: TGCAGTGGGACTGCCCAAGAGACCCAGTACTTC. Protein: CSGTAQETQYF.

The chain uses TRBV5-4 and TRBJ2-3; perhaps TRBD2 as D (6 bases). This CDR3 spans 15 amino acids. V was shortened by 0 bases and J by 2 bases, with 10 bases between the two germline ends. Germline-derived CDR1 and CDR2 are SGHNT and YYREEE (reference sequence). CDR3 bases: TGTGCCAGCAGCTTGGTGGAGGGGTTCACAGATACGCAGTATTTT. Its protein is CASSLVEGFTDTQYF.

Written as DNA, the CDR3 is TGCGCCAGCAGCGAACAGGGCGGCGGGGAGCTGTTTTTT. Its translation: CASSEQGGGELFF. This rearrangement joins TRBV5-1 to TRBJ2-2; tentative D call: TRBD1 (6 bases). V was pared by 4 bases and J by 7 bases, with 11 bases between. Per germline, CDR1 SGHRS and CDR2 YFSETQ. The CDR3 extends over 13 amino acids.

This rearrangement joins TRBV6-2 or TRBV6-3 to TRBJ1-2, with 7 nucleotides matching TRBD1. The ends lost 6 bases at V and 5 bases at J; junction bases unmatched: 12. The length of the CDR3 is 15 residues. Germline V gene data show CDR1 as MNHEY and CDR2 as SVGEGT. CDR3 coding DNA: TGTGCCAGCAGGCTGGGACAGATGGCTGGATATGGCTACACCTTC. It specifies CASRLGQMAGYGYTF.

This clonotype occurred a few times. J is TRBJ2-3 and V is TRBV4-2; 11 bases agree with TRBD2. The ends lost 1 base at V and 5 bases at J; junction bases unmatched: 5. Germline lookup yields CDR1 LGHNA and CDR2 YNFKEQ. The CDR3 loop spans 16 amino acids. The CDR3 reads CASSQVTSGSQDTQYF. In nucleotides, the CDR3 is TGTGCCAGCAGCCAAGTAACTAGCGGGAGTCAAGATACGCAGTATTTT.

This chain connects TRBV7-2 to TRBJ2-2, with D hard to call. Germline loops: CDR1 SGHTA, CDR2 FQGNSA. Trimming cost V 0 bases and J 0 bases, with 8 bases left between them. The CDR3 has 16 amino acids. This chain's CDR3 is CASSLASTPNTGELFF. The CDR3 DNA sequence: TGTGCCAGCAGCTTAGCATCGACTCCGAACACCGGGGAGCTGTTTTTT.

V usage is TRBV7-9 and J usage is TRBJ1-1, with 8 positions matching TRBD1. The junction had 4 bases not matched to a gene; V was cut back by 4 bases and J by 3 bases. Germline V gene sequence: CDR1 SEHNR, CDR2 FQNEAQ (reference sequence). The CDR3 runs 14 residues. Here the CDR3 DNA reads TGTGCCAGCAGCTCAGGGGGCGCGTACACTGAAGCTTTCTTT. It encodes CASSSGGAYTEAFF.

This clonotype was recorded many times. The V gene is TRBV20-1, the J gene TRBJ2-7; 10 bases fit TRBD2. V shed 5 bases and J 2 bases; nucleotides not matched to a gene: 6. CDR3 length: 14 amino acids. Germline V CDR1 and CDR2: DFQATT, SNEGSKA (reference sequence). The CDR3 here is CSALKRGGTYEQYF. CDR3 in DNA: TGCAGTGCTCTAAAGCGGGGGGGAACCTACGAGCAGTACTTC.

The table lists this clonotype with many counts. This chain joins TRBV6-2 or TRBV6-3 and TRBJ2-1, with 12 bases identical to TRBD2. With V trimmed by 0 bases and J by 3 bases, 12 bases remained unmatched. Germline V gene data show CDR1 as MNHEY and CDR2 as SVGEGT. CDR3 length: 20 amino acids. The CDR3 DNA is TGTGCCAGCAGTTACTCTTCTAGCGGGGGGGCCGAGGGAGGCTACAATGAGCAGTTCTTC. It is translated as CASSYSSSGGAEGGYNEQFF.

This sequence joins TRBV6-5 and TRBJ2-7, with TRBD1 matching 10 bases. Germline V gene sequence: CDR1 MNHEY, CDR2 SVGAGI. Unmatched junction bases numbered 8, after V lost 5 bases and J lost 4 bases. The CDR3 has 15 amino acids. DNA for the CDR3: TGTGCCAGCAGTGACCGGGGGACAGGGGTGTACGAGCAGTACTTC. Its translation is CASSDRGTGVYEQYF.

This clonotype was seen many times. The CDR3 DNA sequence: TGTGCCAGCAGCCTTTTACTAGCGGGGGGGATGTCCTACGAGCAGTACTTC. As protein: CASSLLLAGGMSYEQYF. The chain has TRBV7-2 and TRBJ2-7; 13 bases match TRBD2. The V segment lost 5 bases and the J segment 1 base; nucleotides outside the gene matches: 8. The CDR3 sequence is 17 residues long. CDR1 is SGHTA and CDR2 is FQGNSA in the germline V gene.

The rearrangement uses TRBV5-4 and TRBJ2-3; D is possibly TRBD1 (6 bases). This CDR3 is built from 15 residues. The germline V gene encodes CDR1 SGHNT and CDR2 YYREEE (reference sequence). V was trimmed by 3 bases and J by 0 bases, leaving 11 bases between them. The chain's CDR3 is CASSSRQESTDTQYF. CDR3 nucleotide sequence: TGTGCCAGCAGCTCACGACAGGAAAGCACAGATACGCAGTATTTT. Combining the CDR3 with reference TRBV5-4 and TRBJ2-3 gives the whole variable domain ETGVTQSPTHLIKTRGQQVTLRCSSQSGHNTVSWYQQALGQGPQFIFQYYREEENGRGNFPPRFSGLQFPNYSSELNVNALELDDSALYLCASSSRQESTDTQYFGPGTRLTVL.

The V call is TRBV29-1, the J call TRBJ1-2; unclear D gene. V lost 5 bases to trimming and J lost 7 bases, with 26 bases between them. The CDR3 totals 16 residues. CDR1 and CDR2 (germline): SQVTM, ANQGSEA. The CDR3: CSVLVGLQALFSGYTF. In DNA, the CDR3 is TGCAGCGTTCTCGTAGGTCTCCAGGCTCTGTTCTCTGGCTACACCTTC.

As DNA, the CDR3 is TGTGCCAGCACCCCCGCCCCTCAGAGGACCTACGAGCAGTACTTC. It codes for CASTPAPQRTYEQYF. The chain uses TRBV5-5 and TRBJ2-7; D unclear. Looked up from germline, CDR1 is SGHKS and CDR2 is YYEKEE (reference sequence). CDR3 length equals 15 residues. V was shortened by 6 bases and J by 2 bases, with 18 bases between the two germline ends.

This clonotype was counted ten times or more. This rearrangement joins TRBV12-3 or TRBV12-4 to TRBJ2-2, with D perhaps TRBD1 or TRBD2 (5 bases each). V shed 6 bases and J shed 5 bases, with 16 bases lying between them. This CDR3 is 15 amino acids long. The DNA of the CDR3 is TGTGCCAGCAGCCTGATGGGGACGTGGACCGGGGAGCTGTTTTTT. It yields the protein CASSLMGTWTGELFF.

Only a few counts were recorded for this clonotype. The chain employs TRBV5-1 and TRBJ2-2; D is perhaps TRBD1 (6 bases). Trimming pared 0 bases from V and 5 bases from J, leaving 14 bases between. Germline V gene sequence: CDR1 SGHRS, CDR2 YFSETQ. The CDR3 length is 16 residues. The CDR3 nucleotides read TGCGCCAGCAGCTTGGTCAGGGGAAAGGAGACCGGGGAGCTGTTTTTT. It yields the protein CASSLVRGKETGELFF.

This clonotype was counted a few times. CDR3 in DNA: TGCGCCAGCAGTGTGGGGGGGCCGAATGAGCAGTTCTTC. This gives the protein CASSVGGPNEQFF. This chain connects TRBV5-1 to TRBJ2-1; D might be TRBD2 (7 bases). In germline, CDR1 is SGHRS, CDR2 YFSETQ. The length of the CDR3 is 13 residues. Between the trimmed V and J ends, which lost 5 bases and 7 bases, there was a span of 13 bases.

CDR3 in amino acids: CASSSRRGVGSNQPQHF. Here the CDR3 DNA reads TGTGCCAGCAGCTCCCGACGCGGGGTAGGAAGCAATCAGCCCCAGCATTTT. The chain recombines TRBV6-5 with TRBJ1-5; D unresolved. This CDR3 spans 17 amino acids. V was clipped by 6 bases and J by 1 base, with 19 bases between them. The germline gives CDR1 MNHEY, CDR2 SVGAGI.

There are a few counts of this clonotype. The chain combines TRBV12-3 or TRBV12-4 with TRBJ1-5; D is unclear. This CDR3 has 12 amino acids. V lost 6 bases to trimming and J lost 4 bases, with 7 bases between them. CDR3 coding DNA: TGTGCCAGCAGAGGGCCAAATCAGCCCCAGCATTTT. Translating gives CASRGPNQPQHF.

In this sample, this clonotype turned up a few times. The CDR3 sequence: CASSFPPVGGNTGELFF. The CDR3 DNA sequence: TGTGCCAGCAGCTTCCCCCCCGTGGGGGGGAACACCGGGGAGCTGTTTTTT. V and J are TRBV5-6 and TRBJ2-2, with D possibly matching TRBD2 (6 bases). V was trimmed by 2 bases and J by 1 base, leaving 15 bases between them. The V gene's germline CDR1 is SGHDT and CDR2 YYEEEE. The CDR3 has 17 residues.

V is TRBV7-9 and J is TRBJ2-5, with D unresolved. Germline V gene sequence: CDR1 SEHNR, CDR2 FQNEAQ (reference sequence). The CDR3 is 13 amino acids. V gave up 2 bases and J gave up 2 bases, with 6 bases separating them. This CDR3 is CASSLSGQETQYF. The CDR3 bases are TGTGCCAGCAGCTTAAGTGGTCAAGAGACCCAGTACTTC.

There are a few counts of this clonotype. CDR3 coding DNA: TGTGCCAGCAGCTTAGCCCGGACGGAGGTTGGAAACACCATATATTTT. Protein: CASSLARTEVGNTIYF. The rearrangement uses TRBV7-9 and TRBJ1-3; D ambiguous. V was shortened by 0 bases and J by 3 bases, with 12 bases between the two germline ends. The CDR3 runs to 16 residues. In germline, CDR1 is SEHNR, CDR2 FQNEAQ (reference sequence).

This clonotype came up a few times. CDR3 nucleotides: TGCGCCAGCAGCCCGGACCGGCGGACGCAGTATTTT. It translates to CASSPDRRTQYF. This chain uses TRBV5-1 with TRBJ2-3; D call uncertain. The CDR3 extends over 12 amino acids. With 4 bases removed from V and 9 bases from J, the gap between germline ends came to 12 bases. Germline V lookup: CDR1 SGHRS, CDR2 YFSETQ. Based on the CDR3 plus reference TRBV5-1 and TRBJ2-3, the full variable domain is KAGVTQTPRYLIKTRGQQVTLSCSPISGHRSVSWYQQTPGQGLQFLFEYFSETQRNKGNFPGRFSGRQFSNSRSEMNVSTLELGDSALYLCASSPDRRTQYFGPGTRLTVL.

The CDR3 coding sequence is TGTGCCAGCAGGCCCCCCGGGACAACTGGAAACACCATATATTTT. It specifies CASRPPGTTGNTIYF. The chain uses TRBV6-2 or TRBV6-3 and TRBJ1-3, with TRBD1 as a possible D gene (6 bases). CDR3 length: 15 amino acids. V was cut by 6 bases and J by 2 bases, with 14 bases left in between. Looked up from germline, CDR1 is MNHEY and CDR2 is SVGEGT.